This TCR beta chain was identified during a study of radiotherapy plus CTLA-4 blockade in lung cancer (dated by TCRdb to 2016 to 2019). As for the study more broadly: Objective responses were observed in 15% to 20% of enrolled patients, and disease control was achieved in approximately 32%.

General conclusions and limits of the study: After treatment with radiotherapy and ipilimumab, TCR clones that came from tumors expanded in the peripheral blood. Increased serum interferon-beta after radiation, together with early dynamic changes in blood T cell clones, were reported to be the strongest predictors of response.

Preparation of the library involved the immunoSEQ multiplex PCR assay. TCRdb took over this immuneACCESS table, retaining in-frame rearrangements with V and J assigned. Such tables are incomplete; in checked studies, under half of the missing clones stem from an unresolved V gene, and the remainder is unexplained. The sample has more than 50,000 clones on record, roughly four fifths of them singletons. The top ten hold around 2.8% of the sample. This clone was detected many times. Its target antigen remains unknown. Per-nucleotide qualities are absent, and no much larger clonotype sits a single base away. CDR1 and CDR2 are drawn from the germline V gene: SGHTA, FQGNSA. The trim is 1 base for V and 0 bases for J, with a gap of 7 bases between the germline ends. From its cysteine to its phenylalanine, the CDR3 spans 16 amino acids. Only the CDR3 region is kept as DNA, spanning 48 bases read in frame from base 1.

In this study, focal radiation therapy paired with CTLA-4 blockade (ipilimumab) was tested in patients who had chemo-refractory metastatic non-small-cell lung cancer. The chain is encoded by TRBV7-2 joined to TRBJ1-6; no confident D gene assignment can be made. This receptor was obtained from a human donor with non-small cell lung cancer who had a complete response to radiotherapy plus ipilimumab. This specimen was peripheral blood, taken from a patient treated with radiotherapy plus ipilimumab. The CDR3 is CASSLDWSSYNSPLHF. The nucleotides read TGTGCCAGCAGCTTAGATTGGAGCTCCTATAATTCACCCCTCCACTTT. The CDR3 plus the reference TRBV7-2 and TRBJ1-6 genes for the other parts give the full variable domain: GAGVSQSPSNKVTEKGKDVELRCDPISGHTALYWYRQSLGQGLEFLIYFQGNSAPDKSGLPSDRFSAERTGGSVSTLTIQRTQQEDSAVYLCASSLDWSSYNSPLHFGNGTRLTVT.